The 30 T cell receptor beta chains presented below share a single source sample, sequenced in a study of blood T cell repertoires in COVID-19. TCRdb's copy holds only in-frame clones and misses some; the assay was immunoSEQ multiplex PCR. The sample lists approximately 260,000 clones; about nine tenths were seen once. Sequencing was performed on peripheral blood. These receptors all stem from a man in his 60s who had recovered from COVID-19.

The chain recombines TRBV28 with TRBJ1-2, with 9 bases fitting TRBD1. V was pared by 4 bases and J by 8 bases, with 11 bases of the junction left unmatched. Germline V gene sequence: CDR1 MDHEN, CDR2 SYDVKM. This CDR3 is built from 15 residues. CDR3 in DNA: TGTGCCAGCAGTTCACCGACCGGGACAGGGACCGGCTACACCTTC. This translates into CASSSPTGTGTGYTF.

CDR3 in amino acids: CSGIRGMRGNTEAFF. The CDR3 DNA sequence: TGCAGCGGAATAAGGGGGATGAGGGGAAACACTGAAGCTTTCTTT. V and J are TRBV29-1 and TRBJ1-1, with a weak D call TRBD1 (6 bases). V was trimmed by 7 bases and J by 2 bases, leaving 20 bases between them. This CDR3 contains 15 residues. Germline-derived CDR1 and CDR2 are SQVTM and ANQGSEA.

This clone occurred a few times. The chain joins TRBV5-6 to TRBJ2-1; 11 bases align to TRBD2. The CDR3 loop spans 15 amino acids. Germline V CDR1 and CDR2: SGHDT, YYEEEE. Trimming at V came to 2 bases and at J to 4 bases, leaving 2 bases not matched to a gene. CDR3 residues: CASSFSGGVYNEQFF. The DNA of the CDR3 is TGTGCCAGCAGCTTTAGCGGGGGGGTATACAATGAGCAGTTCTTC.

V is TRBV19 and J is TRBJ1-2; 10 bases fit TRBD1. Per germline, CDR1 LNHDA and CDR2 SQIVND (reference sequence). V dropped 5 bases and J dropped 0; count of bases not matched to a gene: 9. The CDR3 runs 17 residues. CDR3 sequence: CASSYSSGTGANYGYTF. CDR3 DNA: TGTGCCAGTAGTTATTCTTCCGGGACAGGGGCTAACTATGGCTACACCTTC.

In this sample, this clone turned up once. J is TRBJ1-6 and V is TRBV25-1; tentative D call: TRBD1 (5 bases). The CDR3 totals 14 residues. Per the germline V gene, CDR1 is MGHDK and CDR2 is SYGVNS. V lost 6 bases and J 7 bases, leaving 13 bases between the germline ends. CDR3 in DNA: TGTGCCAGCAGCTCCCCAGGGTACAATTCACCCCTCCACTTT. This encodes CASSSPGYNSPLHF.

This chain links TRBV27 with TRBJ2-7, with 10 bases that match TRBD1. The CDR3 contains 15 residues. Germline values: CDR1 MNHEY, CDR2 SMNVEV (reference sequence). Trimming cost V 6 bases and J 6 bases; bases outside gene matches: 11. Here the CDR3 reads CASRRHGTGVGEQYF. The CDR3 bases are TGTGCCAGCAGGAGACACGGGACAGGGGTCGGCGAGCAGTACTTC.

The rearrangement joins TRBV5-1 to TRBJ1-4, with unresolved D. Germline CDR1 reads SGHRS; CDR2 reads YFSETQ. This CDR3 is 15 amino acids long. The V end was cut by 0 bases, the J end by 0 bases, with 6 bases between. The CDR3 protein is CASSLAFSTNEKLFF. The DNA of the CDR3 is TGCGCCAGCAGCTTGGCCTTTTCAACTAATGAAAAACTGTTTTTT.

The chain couples TRBV29-1 to TRBJ2-1; TRBD1 matches 10 bases. Germline V CDR1 and CDR2: SQVTM, ANQGSEA. Trimming cost V 6 bases and J 9 bases; bases outside gene matches: 14. The CDR3 covers 15 residues. Written as DNA, the CDR3 is TGCAGCGTCGCGACCGGGACAGGGGAAATCGGTGAGCAGTTCTTC. It codes for CSVATGTGEIGEQFF.

This clone was picked up one time. The chain carries TRBV18 and TRBJ2-3; D possibly corresponds to TRBD2 (5 bases). The germline gives CDR1 KGHSH, CDR2 LQKENI. V lost 0 bases to trimming and J lost 4 bases, with 11 bases between them. The length of the CDR3 is 15 residues. The CDR3 sequence: CASSPPFTRADTQYF. In nucleotides, the CDR3 is TGTGCCAGCTCACCACCGTTCACTAGGGCAGATACGCAGTATTTT. The full variable domain, its missing parts supplied by reference TRBV18 and TRBJ2-3, is NAGVMQNPRHLVRRRGQEARLRCSPMKGHSHVYWYRQLPEEGLKFMVYLQKENIIDESGMPKERFSAEFPKEGPSILRIQQVVRGDSAAYFCASSPPFTRADTQYFGPGTRLTVL.

V usage is TRBV3-1 (or the pseudogene TRBV3-2) and J usage is TRBJ1-3, with a possible D match to TRBD1 (5 bases). Germline V CDR1 and CDR2: LGHDT, YNNKEL (reference sequence). The CDR3 contains 17 residues. The V and J ends lost 0 bases and 0 bases respectively, with 12 bases between them. Here the CDR3 reads CASSQDLWGSSGNTIYF. In nucleotides, the CDR3 is TGTGCCAGCAGCCAAGATCTTTGGGGCAGCTCTGGAAACACCATATATTTT.

This chain joins TRBV6-5 and TRBJ1-2; 7 nucleotides line up with TRBD1. There are 14 residues in the CDR3. Germline-derived CDR1 and CDR2 are MNHEY and SVGAGI. The J segment lost 5 bases and the V segment lost 2 bases, leaving 5 bases of the junction unmatched. This chain's CDR3 is CASSYGDRGYGYTF. CDR3 in DNA: TGTGCCAGCAGTTACGGGGACAGAGGTTATGGCTACACCTTC.

V and J are TRBV3-1 (or the pseudogene TRBV3-2) and TRBJ2-3; TRBD2 matches 12 bases. This CDR3 is 16 amino acids long. Germline V CDR1 and CDR2: LGHDT, YNNKEL (reference sequence). Trimming cost V 0 bases and J 4 bases; bases outside gene matches: 2. The CDR3 region has the DNA TGTGCCAGCAGCCAAGAAGGACTAGCGGGGTCAGATACGCAGTATTTT. This gives the protein CASSQEGLAGSDTQYF.

The CDR3 is CASSIRLPNTGELFF. CDR3 nucleotide sequence: TGTGCCAGCAGCATCCGACTACCGAACACCGGGGAGCTGTTTTTT. The chain uses TRBV7-8 and TRBJ2-2, with D maybe TRBD2 (5 bases). V was clipped by 5 bases and J by 0 bases, with 10 bases between them. This CDR3 has 15 amino acids. The germline V gene encodes CDR1 SGHVS and CDR2 FQNEAQ.

The chain has TRBV19 and TRBJ2-3; TRBD1 aligns across 10 bases. V dropped 7 bases and J dropped 4; count of bases not matched to a gene: 8. The CDR3 is 15 amino acids. CDR1 is LNHDA, CDR2 SQIVND, per germline (reference sequence). The CDR3: CASTWRGTGADTQYF. The CDR3, as DNA: TGTGCCAGTACCTGGCGCGGGACAGGGGCAGATACGCAGTATTTT.

The chain is built from TRBV6-5 and TRBJ2-7, with D tentatively TRBD2 (5 bases). Trimming pared 4 bases from V and 3 bases from J, leaving 16 bases between. The CDR3 is 15 amino acids. The germline CDR1 and CDR2 sequences are MNHEY and SVGAGI. The chain's CDR3 is CASSSDWIVFYEQYF. For the CDR3, the DNA is TGTGCCAGCAGTTCGGACTGGATAGTCTTCTACGAGCAGTACTTC.

This chain connects TRBV5-1 to TRBJ2-2; 11 nucleotides align to TRBD2. V lost 0 bases and J lost 7; bases outside the gene matches: 5. Germline-derived CDR1 and CDR2 are SGHRS and YFSETQ. There are 16 residues in the CDR3. CDR3 sequence reads: CASSLGGTSGYGELFF. The CDR3, as DNA: TGCGCCAGCAGCTTGGGCGGGACTAGCGGATACGGGGAGCTGTTTTTT.

V is TRBV24-1 and J is TRBJ1-6; the D gene is possibly TRBD1 (5 bases). V lost 3 bases, J lost 1 base, and 12 bases lay in between. Germline V gene lookup returns CDR1 KGHDR and CDR2 SFDVKD. The CDR3 is 17 amino acids. The DNA of the CDR3 is TGTGCCACCAGTGATGGTAGGCAGGGTTCCTATAATTCACCCCTCCACTTT. Amino acids: CATSDGRQGSYNSPLHF.

In DNA form, the CDR3 reads TGCGCCAGCAGCTTGGTACTAGAGACCCAGTACTTC. It translates to CASSLVLETQYF. The chain has TRBV5-1 and TRBJ2-5; no reliable D call. V shed 0 bases and J shed 4 bases, with 4 bases lying between them. CDR1 SGHRS and CDR2 YFSETQ come from the germline V gene. There are 12 residues in the CDR3.

This rearrangement joins TRBV14 to TRBJ2-6; maybe TRBD1 (6 bases). Looked up from germline, CDR1 is SGHDN and CDR2 is FVKESK. Trimming took off 1 base at V and 0 bases at J, with 10 bases between the two ends. The length of the CDR3 is 17 residues. The CDR3 reads CASSQAWGHSGANVLTF. The CDR3 nucleotides are TGTGCCAGCAGCCAAGCCTGGGGACACTCTGGGGCCAACGTCCTGACTTTC.

The CDR3 sequence: CAWSTGKYNEKLFF. For the CDR3, the DNA is TGTGCCTGGAGTACAGGGAAATATAATGAAAAACTGTTTTTT. This sequence joins TRBV30 and TRBJ1-4, with D tentatively TRBD1 (6 bases). V was trimmed by 2 bases and J by 4 bases, leaving 11 bases between them. This CDR3 contains 14 residues. Germline V lookup: CDR1 GTSNPN, CDR2 SVGIG (reference sequence).

J is TRBJ1-4 and V is TRBV4-2; 7 nucleotides agree with TRBD1. Germline V gene data show CDR1 as LGHNA and CDR2 as YNFKEQ. The CDR3 contains 18 residues. V shed 1 base and J 1 base; nucleotides not matched to a gene: 9. CDR3: CASSQVRGAQGTNEKLFF. The DNA for the CDR3 is TGTGCCAGCAGCCAAGTCAGGGGGGCGCAGGGAACTAATGAAAAACTGTTTTTT.

The rearrangement links TRBV18 to TRBJ1-2; 9 bases match TRBD1. The CDR3 is 16 amino acids. V lost 3 bases to trimming and J lost 5 bases; unmatched junction nucleotides: 10. The germline CDR1 and CDR2 sequences are KGHSH and LQKENI. CDR3 nucleotide sequence: TGTGCCAGCTCACCTCCGGGACAGGGTGTTTGGTATGGCTACACCTTC. Its translation is CASSPPGQGVWYGYTF.

V gene TRBV27 combines with J gene TRBJ1-5; D is unresolved. The CDR3 contains 15 residues. Per germline, CDR1 MNHEY and CDR2 SMNVEV (reference sequence). V shed 6 bases and J shed 2 bases, with 14 bases lying between them. The CDR3 bases are TGTGCCAGCAGCAGAGCGTTGGCGGGCAATCAGCCCCAGCATTTT. Translation gives CASSRALAGNQPQHF.

This clone was counted between two and nine times. This chain connects TRBV25-1 to TRBJ2-7; unclear D gene. Trimming took 6 bases from V and 3 from J, leaving 9 bases between them. Looked up from germline, CDR1 is MGHDK and CDR2 is SYGVNS. The CDR3 has 12 amino acids. The CDR3 loop reads CASRVHFYEQYF. CDR3 in DNA: TGTGCCAGCAGGGTCCACTTCTACGAGCAGTACTTC.

The chain joins TRBV19 to TRBJ1-2; D is unclear. In germline, CDR1 is LNHDA, CDR2 SQIVND (reference sequence). CDR3 length: 11 amino acids. Trimming shortened V by 6 bases and J by 3 bases, and 5 bases separated the two germline ends. The CDR3 spells CASSPDYGYTF. The DNA of the CDR3 is TGTGCCAGTAGCCCAGACTATGGCTACACCTTC.

This clone was detected only a few times. The chain uses TRBV2 and TRBJ1-1, with D uncertain. This CDR3 has 14 residues. Germline CDR1 is SNHLY and CDR2 is FYNNEI. The V gene lost 6 bases and the J gene lost 4 bases, with 15 bases spanning the gap. CDR3 in amino acids: CASRPTGGGTEAFF. The CDR3 region has the DNA TGTGCCAGCAGGCCGACCGGAGGTGGCACTGAAGCTTTCTTT.

The chain has TRBV11-2 and TRBJ2-6; 8 bases match TRBD2. Losses at the gene ends were 6 bases for V and 3 bases for J; bases not matched to a gene: 13. The CDR3 has 18 residues. The germline V gene encodes CDR1 SGHAT and CDR2 FQNNGV. This chain's CDR3 is CASSYMSGGAGGANVLTF. The CDR3, as DNA: TGTGCCAGCAGTTACATGTCCGGGGGGGCCGGTGGGGCCAACGTCCTGACTTTC. The variable domain in full, with the rest retrieved from reference TRBV11-2 and TRBJ2-6, is EAGVAQSPRYKIIEKRQSVAFWCNPISGHATLYWYQQILGQGPKLLIQFQNNGVVDDSQLPKDRFSAERLKGVDSTLKIQPAKLEDSAVYLCASSYMSGGAGGANVLTFGAGSRLTVL.

CDR3 protein: CASSGTSAFGELFF. The CDR3, as DNA: TGCGCCAGCAGTGGGACTAGCGCTTTCGGGGAGCTGTTTTTT. This chain joins TRBV10-2 and TRBJ2-2; 9 nucleotides align to TRBD2. The germline V gene encodes CDR1 WSHSY and CDR2 SAAADI. The trim removed 4 bases at V and 7 bases at J, leaving 4 bases unmatched. The CDR3 extends over 14 amino acids.

The chain is built from TRBV3-1 (or the pseudogene TRBV3-2) and TRBJ2-3, with TRBD2 identical over 7 bases. CDR1 is LGHDT, CDR2 YNNKEL, per germline (reference sequence). With 8 bases clipped from V and 0 bases from J, the junction kept 17 bases outside the gene matches. The CDR3 runs 18 residues. CDR3 in amino acids: CASLQGGSGGPSTDTQYF. The CDR3 bases are TGTGCCAGCTTACAAGGCGGGTCGGGGGGTCCTAGCACAGATACGCAGTATTTT.

The J gene is TRBJ1-1, the V gene TRBV5-1; 9 nucleotides match TRBD1. The CDR3 is 17 amino acids. The germline gives CDR1 SGHRS, CDR2 YFSETQ. V shed 5 bases and J 4 bases; nucleotides not matched to a gene: 15. The CDR3 loop is CASSSGQGFGDFTEAFF. Here the CDR3 DNA reads TGCGCCAGCAGTTCGGGACAGGGTTTTGGGGATTTCACTGAAGCTTTCTTT.